The source of this T cell receptor beta chain is a study of Graves' ophthalmopathy and Graves' hyperthyroidism. Findings and caveats of the study: A majority of expanded thyroid clonotypes exceeding 0.001 frequency were likewise present in blood. Cross-validated, the 13-signature model showed 87.88%/81.08% sensitivity/specificity, and 80%/75% in the test set.

As concerns this clonotype: Its antigen is currently unknown.

A duration under 3 months, NOSPECS ≥4, CAS ≥3 and moderate-to-severe activity characterized the donors with ophthalmopathy. This CDR3 region has 16 residues. V was pared by 3 bases and J by 2 bases, with 13 bases between. The germline gives CDR1 KGHSH, CDR2 LQKENI. RNA transcripts were the source from which TCR beta CDR3 regions were amplified. An opening RT-PCR round employed HTBI primers and preceded a second-round multiplex PCR. TCRdb fed the multiplex PCR reads into MiXCR, producing one record per CDR3 protein. Found here are 450,000 or so distinct CDR3 sequences, under 15% of them singletons; the top ten hold over 7.5%.

The clonotype comes from a woman aged 25 to 39 with Graves' ophthalmopathy. The J gene is TRBJ2-2, the V gene TRBV18; the D call may be TRBD1 or TRBD2 (5 bases each). Source material: blood. CDR3 sequence: CASSPGTEKNTGELFF. The CDR3 DNA sequence: TGTGCCAGCTCACCCGGGACGGAAAAAAACACCGGGGAGCTGTTTTTT.